The 25 T cell receptor beta chains in this list originate from one sample, sequenced in a study of shared clonotypes between healthy human individuals. The protocol was immunoSEQ multiplex PCR, while the TCRdb copy is restricted to in-frame clones and leaves out a portion. The sample lists about 1 million clones; approximately 72% were seen once. The sample taken for sequencing was memory CD4+ T cells sorted from blood. Stated subset: CD45RA-negative fraction. These receptor sequences come from a young man in good health.

The J gene is TRBJ2-1, the V gene TRBV5-8, with TRBD2 as a possible D gene (6 bases). Trimming cost V 4 bases and J 8 bases, with 19 bases left between them. Germline CDR1 and CDR2: SGHTS and YDEGEE. This CDR3 contains 15 residues. CDR3 protein: CASSMLGLFPDEQFF. The CDR3 DNA reads TGTGCCAGCAGCATGCTGGGACTTTTCCCAGATGAGCAGTTCTTC.

V gene TRBV9 combines with J gene TRBJ2-3, with D perhaps being TRBD1 or TRBD2 (5 bases each). V lost 6 bases and J lost 1, with 12 bases in between. Looked up from germline, CDR1 is SGDLS and CDR2 is YYNGEE. This CDR3 contains 14 residues. The CDR3 here is CASNNQGGTDTQYF. CDR3 coding DNA: TGTGCCAGCAACAACCAGGGAGGCACAGATACGCAGTATTTT.

The gene calls are TRBV2 and TRBJ2-7; perhaps TRBD2 as D (6 bases). The CDR3 loop spans 14 amino acids. V shed 4 bases and J shed 6 bases, with 16 bases lying between them. Germline lookup yields CDR1 SNHLY and CDR2 FYNNEI. CDR3 bases: TGTGCCAGCAGTGCGGAGGGGTTGTTAGCCGAGCAGTACTTC. It specifies CASSAEGLLAEQYF.

The CDR3 DNA follows: TGCGCCAGCAGCCTGACCCTAGCCAAAAACATTCAGTACTTC. Translated, it gives CASSLTLAKNIQYF. The rearrangement links TRBV5-1 to TRBJ2-4; D gene uncertain. The length of the CDR3 is 14 residues. Germline V gene lookup returns CDR1 SGHRS and CDR2 YFSETQ. The V gene lost 4 bases and the J gene lost 0 bases, with 8 bases spanning the gap. Full variable domain (rest looked up from reference TRBV5-1 and TRBJ2-4): KAGVTQTPRYLIKTRGQQVTLSCSPISGHRSVSWYQQTPGQGLQFLFEYFSETQRNKGNFPGRFSGRQFSNSRSEMNVSTLELGDSALYLCASSLTLAKNIQYFGAGTRLSVL.

The CDR3 loop reads CASSLGGGAYNEQFF. CDR3 DNA sequence: TGTGCCAGCAGCTTAGGTGGAGGGGCCTACAATGAGCAGTTCTTC. The chain links TRBV7-9 to TRBJ2-1, with D possibly being TRBD2 (6 bases). Germline V gene data show CDR1 as SEHNR and CDR2 as FQNEAQ (reference sequence). Trimming took off 1 base at V and 2 bases at J, with 9 bases between the two ends. This CDR3 spans 15 amino acids.

V and J are TRBV28 and TRBJ2-6; TRBD1 aligns across 10 bases. Trimming cost V 4 bases and J 0 bases; bases outside gene matches: 6. In germline, CDR1 is MDHEN, CDR2 SYDVKM. CDR3 length: 18 amino acids. The CDR3 loop reads CASSSGGQGGSGANVLTF. Here the CDR3 DNA reads TGTGCCAGCAGTTCGGGAGGACAGGGGGGCTCTGGGGCCAACGTCCTGACTTTC.

V usage is TRBV18 and J usage is TRBJ2-2, with D tentatively TRBD2 (5 bases). Trimming stripped 3 bases from V and 8 bases from J, with 19 bases between. Germline V gene lookup returns CDR1 KGHSH and CDR2 LQKENI. The CDR3 spans 16 residues. This CDR3 is CASSPSFVAGSGELFF. Here the CDR3 DNA reads TGTGCCAGCTCACCGTCCTTTGTTGCGGGCTCAGGGGAGCTGTTTTTT.

The rearrangement links TRBV18 to TRBJ2-7, with 10 positions matching TRBD1. Trimming took 4 bases from V and 2 from J; bases not matched to a gene: 11. From germline, CDR1 is KGHSH and CDR2 LQKENI. The length of the CDR3 is 17 residues. This chain's CDR3 is CASSLVRDRGSPYEQYF. As DNA, the CDR3 is TGTGCCAGCTCACTCGTCCGGGACAGGGGATCCCCCTACGAGCAGTACTTC.

In regard to this clone: This sample also contains other DNA sequences that code for the same CDR3. The chain couples TRBV7-9 to TRBJ2-3; 7 nucleotides align to TRBD2. CDR1 is SEHNR and CDR2 is FQNEAQ in the germline V gene (reference sequence). The CDR3 is 14 amino acids. Trimming at V came to 5 bases and at J to 0 bases, leaving 2 bases not matched to a gene. CDR3 DNA: TGTGCCAGCAGCCGTAGCGGGAGCACAGATACGCAGTATTTT. As protein: CASSRSGSTDTQYF.

In this sample, this clone turned up a few times. This chain links TRBV7-9 with TRBJ1-5; D remains unclear. This CDR3 has 12 residues. Germline V gives CDR1 SEHNR, CDR2 FQNEAQ (reference sequence). The V end was cut by 2 bases, the J end by 6 bases, with 5 bases between. DNA of the CDR3: TGTGCCAGCAGCTTATTCCCTCAGCCCCAGCATTTT. Encoded protein: CASSLFPQPQHF.

This clone has a handful of counts. This chain connects TRBV11-2 to TRBJ2-1, with D maybe TRBD2 (6 bases). The V end lost 5 bases, the J end lost 5 bases, and 10 bases lay between the germline ends. The CDR3 is made up of 13 amino acids. Looked up from germline, CDR1 is SGHAT and CDR2 is FQNNGV. The DNA of the CDR3 is TGTGCCAGCAGCGGGAGCGGGCACAATGAGCAGTTCTTC. It codes for CASSGSGHNEQFF.

The chain couples TRBV7-2 to TRBJ1-1; D is unclear. V shed 4 bases and J shed 1 base, with 7 bases lying between them. The germline V gene encodes CDR1 SGHTA and CDR2 FQGNSA. The CDR3 totals 13 residues. CDR3 sequence reads: CASSSPSNTEAFF. The CDR3 bases are TGTGCCAGCAGCTCCCCCTCGAACACTGAAGCTTTCTTT.

The rearrangement links TRBV30 to TRBJ1-2, with D unresolved. V was clipped by 2 bases and J by 2 bases, with 12 bases between them. Germline values: CDR1 GTSNPN, CDR2 SVGIG (reference sequence). The CDR3 runs to 14 residues. The CDR3 DNA reads TGTGCCTGGAGTTCCGGGGTAGGGAACTATGGCTACACCTTC. It translates to CAWSSGVGNYGYTF.

The table lists this clone with a few counts. J is TRBJ2-5 and V is TRBV23-1; the match to TRBD1 covers 9 bases. TRBV23-1 counts as an open reading frame of uncertain function. This CDR3 is built from 16 residues. The junction had 12 bases not matched to a gene; V was cut back by 9 bases and J by 1 base. The CDR3 nucleotides read TGCGCCAGGTTTACTGGGACAGGGAGTCCCCAAGAGACCCAGTACTTC. Its protein product is CARFTGTGSPQETQYF.

Comments on this clone: This sample also contains other DNA sequences that code for the same CDR3. The chain recombines TRBV9 with TRBJ2-3; D is uncertain. Germline V lookup: CDR1 SGDLS, CDR2 YYNGEE. V dropped 0 bases and J dropped 3 bases, with 5 bases sitting between them. The CDR3 covers 13 residues. The CDR3, as DNA: TGTGCCAGCAGCGTAGCCCCTACAGATACGCAGTATTTT. Translated, it gives CASSVAPTDTQYF.

Regarding this clone: A clone one base away is much larger, so this may be a read error. Other nucleotide sequences in the sample specify the same CDR3. This rearrangement joins TRBV2 to TRBJ1-1; D unclear. CDR1 SNHLY and CDR2 FYNNEI come from the germline V gene. V was trimmed by 5 bases and J by 1 base, leaving 8 bases between them. This CDR3 comprises 13 residues. For the CDR3, the DNA is TGTGCCAGCAGTTTACGGGGGAACACTGAAGCTTTCTTT. The encoded protein is CASSLRGNTEAFF.

This clone has only a few counts. This same CDR3 is encoded by further DNA sequences in the sample. The V gene is TRBV18, the J gene TRBJ2-3; D call uncertain. V dropped 1 base and J dropped 5 bases, with 4 bases sitting between them. Germline assignment: CDR1 KGHSH and CDR2 LQKENI. The CDR3 length is 12 residues. CDR3 residues: CASSPQGDTQYF. DNA of the CDR3: TGTGCCAGCTCACCACAGGGAGATACGCAGTATTTT.

The chain is built from TRBV7-3 and TRBJ1-1; D remains unclear. Trimming shortened V by 5 bases and J by 0 bases, and 7 bases separated the two germline ends. Germline lookup yields CDR1 SGHTA and CDR2 FQGTGA. The CDR3 extends over 13 amino acids. The DNA for the CDR3 is TGTGCCAGCAGCCAAGACATGAACACTGAAGCTTTCTTT. Its translation is CASSQDMNTEAFF. The full variable domain, with the rest looked up from reference TRBV7-3 and TRBJ1-1, is GAGVSQTPSNKVTEKGKYVELRCDPISGHTALYWYRQSLGQGPEFLIYFQGTGAADDSGLPNDRFFAVRPEGSVSTLKIQRTERGDSAVYLCASSQDMNTEAFFGQGTRLTVV.

About this clone: An end of the junction differs from the germline gene, which may be a read error. The V call is TRBV7-7, the J call TRBJ2-5; 10 nucleotides line up with TRBD2. The CDR3 is 16 residues long. Germline CDR1 reads SSHAT; CDR2 reads FNYEAQ (reference sequence). CDR3 coding DNA: TGTGCTAGCAGCTTAGCGGCCGGGACTAGCGTGCAGACCCAGTACTTC. It codes for CASSLAAGTSVQTQYF.

The chain is built from TRBV6-5 and TRBJ2-5; D is unclear. Germline values: CDR1 MNHEY, CDR2 SVGAGI. The V and J ends lost 5 bases and 4 bases respectively, with 8 bases between them. The CDR3 has 12 residues. The CDR3 coding sequence is TGTGCCAGCAGTAAACTCAGAGAGACCCAGTACTTC. The encoded protein is CASSKLRETQYF.

The V and J genes are TRBV7-6 and TRBJ2-2, with 11 bases matching TRBD2. The CDR3 is made up of 19 amino acids. CDR1 SGHVS and CDR2 FNYEAQ come from the germline V gene. V was clipped by 3 bases and J by 4 bases; unmatched bases: 13. This CDR3 reads CASSFTGRSSGRSTGELFF. CDR3 DNA sequence: TGTGCCAGCAGCTTTACCGGACGGTCTAGCGGGAGGTCCACCGGGGAGCTGTTTTTT. Variable domain in full (rest from reference TRBV7-6 and TRBJ2-2): GAGVSQSPRYKVTKRGQDVALRCDPISGHVSLYWYRQALGQGPEFLTYFNYEAQQDKSGLPNDRFSAERPEGSISTLTIQRTEQRDSAMYRCASSFTGRSSGRSTGELFFGEGSRLTVL.

The chain uses TRBV5-1 and TRBJ1-2, with 7 bases identical to TRBD1. V shed 4 bases, J shed 4 bases, and the junction held 7 bases outside the gene matches. The germline V gene has CDR1 SGHRS and CDR2 YFSETQ. CDR3 length equals 14 residues. The CDR3 loop reads CASSADRETYGYTF. DNA of the CDR3: TGCGCCAGCAGCGCTGACAGGGAAACCTATGGCTACACCTTC.

The CDR3 coding sequence is TGCGCCAGCAGCCTTCGGACGGGGGGCACTGAAGCTTTCTTT. This translates into CASSLRTGGTEAFF. The chain has TRBV5-1 and TRBJ1-1; D is perhaps TRBD1 (5 bases). The CDR3 is made up of 14 amino acids. V was clipped by 4 bases and J by 4 bases, with 14 bases between them. Germline-derived CDR1 and CDR2 are SGHRS and YFSETQ. Drawing the rest from reference TRBV5-1 and TRBJ1-1, the complete variable domain is KAGVTQTPRYLIKTRGQQVTLSCSPISGHRSVSWYQQTPGQGLQFLFEYFSETQRNKGNFPGRFSGRQFSNSRSEMNVSTLELGDSALYLCASSLRTGGTEAFFGQGTRLTVV.

The genes are TRBV10-3 and TRBJ2-2; 10 bases are a match to TRBD2. From germline, CDR1 is ENHRY and CDR2 SYGVKD. There are 16 residues in the CDR3. V was clipped by 5 bases and J by 1 base; unmatched bases: 4. CDR3 coding DNA: TGTGCCATCAGTTCCAGCGGGAGGGAGAACACCGGGGAGCTGTTTTTT. Translated, it gives CAISSSGRENTGELFF.

The chain employs TRBV4-1 and TRBJ2-5, with a tentative D call TRBD1 (5 bases). The germline CDR1 and CDR2 sequences are MGHRA and YSYEKL. The CDR3 is 17 residues long. Trimming pared 0 bases from V and 1 base from J, leaving 15 bases between. The CDR3 is CASSQEFQGSFQETQYF. Written as DNA, the CDR3 is TGCGCCAGCAGCCAAGAATTTCAGGGCTCCTTCCAAGAGACCCAGTACTTC.